One sample yielded the 29 T cell receptor beta chains listed below, sequenced in a study of T cells in narcolepsy. The method was immunoSEQ multiplex PCR; TCRdb's version includes in-frame clones alone and lacks a portion of them. The sample has approximately 16,000 clones; 72% are singletons. Sequencing was performed on CD45RA- memory CD8+ T cells from PBMCs. The origin of the receptors is a human donor with narcolepsy.

The chain uses TRBV9 and TRBJ1-3; D might be TRBD1 (6 bases). The CDR3 runs to 17 residues. The ends were cut back, 4 bases at V and 2 bases at J, with 19 bases in the middle. Per germline, CDR1 SGDLS and CDR2 YYNGEE. This chain's CDR3 is CASSPGGGLTAGNTIYF. As DNA, the CDR3 is TGTGCCAGCAGCCCCGGTGGGGGGCTTACTGCTGGAAACACCATATATTTT.

The V and J genes are TRBV28 and TRBJ2-1, with 11 bases identical to TRBD2. The CDR3 is made up of 16 amino acids. V was pared by 3 bases and J by 4 bases, with 5 bases of the junction left unmatched. The V gene's germline CDR1 is MDHEN and CDR2 SYDVKM. CDR3 sequence reads: CASSFSSGRKYNEQFF. The CDR3 DNA reads TGTGCCAGCAGTTTCTCTAGCGGGAGGAAGTACAATGAGCAGTTCTTC.

The gene calls are TRBV7-4 and TRBJ2-7; no definite D call. This CDR3 spans 16 amino acids. Germline V gives CDR1 SGHVT, CDR2 SQSDAQ. V was clipped by 2 bases and J by 1 base, with 15 bases between them. CDR3: CASSLSLNPDSYEQYF. The CDR3 DNA reads as TGTGCCAGCAGCTTATCCCTCAATCCCGATTCCTACGAGCAGTACTTC.

The rearrangement uses TRBV28 and TRBJ1-6; D gene ambiguous. The V gene lost 8 bases and the J gene lost 7 bases, with 12 bases spanning the gap. The germline CDR1 and CDR2 sequences are MDHEN and SYDVKM. There are 13 residues in the CDR3. This CDR3 reads CASVGVDNSPLHF. CDR3 nucleotide sequence: TGTGCCAGCGTCGGAGTGGACAATTCACCCCTCCACTTT.

Details on this clone: This CDR3 is also generated by other DNA sequences in the sample. The V call is TRBV27, the J call TRBJ2-1; D is perhaps TRBD1 or TRBD2 (6 bases each). CDR1 and CDR2 from the germline V gene are MNHEY and SMNVEV (reference sequence). The length of the CDR3 is 15 residues. The V gene lost 7 bases and the J gene lost 7 bases, with 20 bases spanning the gap. The CDR3 sequence: CASNRQEGTTNEQFF. The CDR3, as DNA: TGTGCCAGCAACAGACAGGAGGGTACTACTAATGAGCAGTTCTTC.

The chain links TRBV5-1 to TRBJ1-2; 10 bases match TRBD1. The ends lost 4 bases at V and 7 bases at J; junction bases unmatched: 4. This CDR3 has 13 amino acids. Germline V gene lookup returns CDR1 SGHRS and CDR2 YFSETQ. CDR3 sequence: CASSDGDRGGYTF. The CDR3 DNA reads TGCGCCAGCAGCGATGGGGACAGGGGTGGCTACACCTTC.

The chain carries TRBV7-6 and TRBJ1-4; D call uncertain. The CDR3 consists of 13 residues. Trimming pared 6 bases from V and 0 bases from J, leaving 5 bases between. Germline CDR1 reads SGHVS; CDR2 reads FNYEAQ. The CDR3 bases are TGTGCCAGCAGACCAGCAACTAATGAAAAACTGTTTTTT. It translates to CASRPATNEKLFF.

This clone showed up just once. This chain uses TRBV5-4 with TRBJ2-7, with no clear D. Germline lookup yields CDR1 SGHNT and CDR2 YYREEE (reference sequence). With 7 bases removed from V and 2 bases from J, the gap between germline ends came to 13 bases. The CDR3 spans 13 residues. DNA for the CDR3: TGTGCCAGCGGGGAAGAAGCCACCTACGAGCAGTACTTC. Protein: CASGEEATYEQYF.

The chain has TRBV4-1 and TRBJ2-5; D gene unclear. The length of the CDR3 is 14 residues. In germline, CDR1 is MGHRA, CDR2 YSYEKL. V lost 3 bases and J 3 bases, leaving 11 bases between the germline ends. Here the CDR3 reads CASSHGYVEETQYF. The DNA for the CDR3 is TGCGCCAGCAGCCACGGGTATGTTGAAGAGACCCAGTACTTC.

The chain joins TRBV7-9 to TRBJ1-2; weak D call: TRBD1 (5 bases). With 4 bases removed from V and 4 bases from J, the gap between germline ends came to 16 bases. This CDR3 is 15 amino acids long. From germline, CDR1 is SEHNR and CDR2 FQNEAQ (reference sequence). CDR3 nucleotide sequence: TGTGCCAGCAGCTCCTCTGGGGACCGGATCTATGGCTACACCTTC. Protein sequence: CASSSSGDRIYGYTF.

A few counts support this clone. V and J are TRBV19 and TRBJ2-1; the match to TRBD2 covers 14 bases. Germline-derived CDR1 and CDR2 are LNHDA and SQIVND (reference sequence). The CDR3 is made up of 14 amino acids. V trimming: 8 bases; J trimming: 6 bases; junction bases outside the gene matches: 3. DNA of the CDR3: TGTGCCAGTGGGACTAGCGGGAGATTCAATGAGCAGTTCTTC. It specifies CASGTSGRFNEQFF.

This clone was seen more than once but under ten times. The chain is built from TRBV7-9 and TRBJ2-1; D is possibly TRBD2 (7 bases). CDR1 SEHNR and CDR2 FQNEAQ come from the germline V gene (reference sequence). Trimming removed 5 bases at V and 8 bases at J, with 25 bases between. The CDR3 has 17 residues. This CDR3 reads CASSPRDLGGLGDEQFF. The CDR3 nucleotides are TGTGCCAGCAGCCCAAGGGACTTGGGGGGGCTTGGCGATGAGCAGTTCTTC.

V and J are TRBV9 and TRBJ2-2; tentative D call: TRBD1 (6 bases). Trimming removed 6 bases at V and 4 bases at J, with 22 bases between. The CDR3 consists of 17 residues. Germline CDR1 is SGDLS and CDR2 is YYNGEE. The CDR3 region is CASTKGSGVGRTGELFF. In nucleotides, the CDR3 is TGTGCCAGCACCAAAGGGTCAGGGGTAGGGCGCACCGGGGAGCTGTTTTTT.

The chain carries TRBV4-1 and TRBJ1-1; D is unclear. V lost 0 bases and J 5 bases, leaving 13 bases between the germline ends. Germline CDR1 reads MGHRA; CDR2 reads YSYEKL. This CDR3 comprises 15 residues. CDR3 in DNA: TGCGCCAGCAGCCAAGAAACTCTCTTTGAGACTGAAGCTTTCTTT. It yields the protein CASSQETLFETEAFF.

Comments on this clone: One end of the junction is discordant with germline, which a read error may explain. The rearrangement uses TRBV10-2 and TRBJ2-3, with D possibly called TRBD1 or TRBD2 (5 bases each). The CDR3 is 15 amino acids. Germline values: CDR1 WSHSY, CDR2 SAAADI. The CDR3 sequence is CASSVGSRGTDTQYF. The CDR3 DNA is TGTGCCAGCAGTGTAGGGAGCAGGGGCACAGATACGCAGTATTTT.

This chain joins TRBV4-2 and TRBJ1-1; D not resolved. The ends were cut back, 6 bases at V and 1 base at J, with 12 bases in the middle. CDR3 size: 14 residues. CDR1 is LGHNA, CDR2 YNFKEQ, per germline. The CDR3 spells CASSSLRENTEAFF. CDR3 DNA sequence: TGTGCCAGCAGTTCCCTCCGGGAGAACACTGAAGCTTTCTTT.

This sequence joins TRBV7-9 and TRBJ2-1; 11 nucleotides match TRBD1. The CDR3 is 16 residues long. Unmatched junction bases numbered 8, after V lost 5 bases and J lost 5 bases. Per the germline V gene, CDR1 is SEHNR and CDR2 is FQNEAQ (reference sequence). CDR3 DNA sequence: TGTGCCAGCAGCGAGGTGGGACAGGGGGTTGACAATGAGCAGTTCTTC. It yields the protein CASSEVGQGVDNEQFF.

This chain links TRBV12-5 with TRBJ1-3, with D possibly being TRBD1 (5 bases). This CDR3 spans 11 amino acids. Per germline, CDR1 LGHNT and CDR2 FRNRAP. Trimming left V 6 bases short and J 8 bases short, with 8 bases between. The CDR3 DNA reads as TGTGCTAGTGGCGTGGGGGACACCATATATTTT. This translates into CASGVGDTIYF.

The chain couples TRBV5-1 to TRBJ2-2, with D perhaps assigned TRBD1 or TRBD2 (5 bases each). The CDR3 totals 13 residues. Germline V gene lookup returns CDR1 SGHRS and CDR2 YFSETQ. Between the trimmed V and J ends, which lost 4 bases and 9 bases, there was a span of 13 bases. This chain's CDR3 is CASSLTGARELFF. The CDR3 nucleotides are TGCGCCAGCAGCCTAACCGGGGCCCGGGAGCTGTTTTTT.

The V and J genes are TRBV27 and TRBJ1-2; 9 nucleotides agree with TRBD1. This CDR3 region has 14 residues. Germline values: CDR1 MNHEY, CDR2 SMNVEV (reference sequence). V lost 3 bases to trimming and J lost 6 bases; unmatched junction nucleotides: 5. CDR3 in amino acids: CASSLGTGPNGYTF. CDR3 coding DNA: TGTGCCAGCAGTTTGGGGACAGGGCCCAATGGCTACACCTTC.

The rearrangement joins TRBV4-2 to TRBJ2-7; TRBD1 aligns across 11 bases. With 2 bases clipped from V and 3 bases from J, the junction kept 9 bases outside the gene matches. CDR1 is LGHNA and CDR2 is YNFKEQ in the germline V gene. This CDR3 is 17 amino acids long. The CDR3 coding sequence is TGTGCCAGCAGCCAATCGGTAGGGACAGGGGGTTTCTACGAGCAGTACTTC. Protein: CASSQSVGTGGFYEQYF.

This rearrangement joins TRBV5-4 to TRBJ2-7; D is unresolved. The germline V and J ends were trimmed by 4 bases and 0 bases, with 5 bases remaining between them. The CDR3 sequence is 12 residues long. Germline V gives CDR1 SGHNT, CDR2 YYREEE (reference sequence). The CDR3 bases are TGTGCCAGCAGCATCGGCTCCTACGAGCAGTACTTC. Encoded protein: CASSIGSYEQYF.

The V call is TRBV10-2, the J call TRBJ1-2; TRBD1 agrees at 10 bases. The CDR3 has 15 residues. CDR1 WSHSY and CDR2 SAAADI come from the germline V gene. The V and J ends lost 0 bases and 6 bases, in that order; junction bases with no gene match: 4. Written as DNA, the CDR3 is TGCGCCAGCAGTGAGTCTGACAGGGGGCGTGATGGCTACACCTTC. As protein: CASSESDRGRDGYTF.

The table lists this clone with a few counts. The V gene is TRBV28, the J gene TRBJ2-1; 10 bases map to TRBD1. The CDR3 sequence is 18 residues long. From germline, CDR1 is MDHEN and CDR2 SYDVKM. V lost 5 bases to trimming and J lost 7 bases; unmatched junction nucleotides: 17. The CDR3 bases are TGTGCCAGCAGTCCGTTACGACGGACAGGGGGAAGTACGAATGAGCAGTTCTTC. This codes for CASSPLRRTGGSTNEQFF.

The chain links TRBV7-6 to TRBJ2-1, with 7 bases identical to TRBD1. V lost 3 bases and J lost 0; bases outside the gene matches: 11. This CDR3 is built from 18 residues. CDR1 is SGHVS and CDR2 is FNYEAQ in the germline V gene. The CDR3 nucleotides are TGTGCCAGCAGCTTCAAGGGGGCAGGGGCGAGCTCCTACAATGAGCAGTTCTTC. Translated, it gives CASSFKGAGASSYNEQFF.

This chain connects TRBV9 to TRBJ1-2; D is undetermined. The V gene lost 0 bases and the J gene lost 4 bases, with 10 bases spanning the gap. The length of the CDR3 is 14 residues. Germline CDR1 reads SGDLS; CDR2 reads YYNGEE. Here the CDR3 reads CASSVEEVPYGYTF. CDR3 in DNA: TGTGCCAGCAGCGTAGAAGAGGTCCCCTATGGCTACACCTTC.

The chain employs TRBV20-1 and TRBJ1-2; D is unclear. This CDR3 is 11 amino acids long. Trimming left V 2 bases short and J 3 bases short, with 4 bases between. CDR1 and CDR2 (germline): DFQATT, SNEGSKA (reference sequence). The CDR3 loop reads CSARRDYGYTF. The CDR3 DNA follows: TGCAGTGCTAGACGGGACTATGGCTACACCTTC.

CDR3 loop: CASSKTGTGVHEQYF. CDR3 bases: TGTGCCAGCAGTAAAACTGGGACAGGGGTCCACGAGCAGTACTTC. The V and J genes are TRBV9 and TRBJ2-7; 10 bases align to TRBD1. Trimming cost V 5 bases and J 5 bases; bases outside gene matches: 10. Germline CDR1 reads SGDLS; CDR2 reads YYNGEE. The CDR3 covers 15 residues.

The chain carries TRBV29-1 and TRBJ1-5, with D tentatively TRBD1 (6 bases). Germline CDR1 reads SQVTM; CDR2 reads ANQGSEA. Trimming took 6 bases from V and 7 from J, leaving 13 bases between them. The CDR3 has 12 residues. The CDR3 DNA is TGCAGCGTCGGTACAGGGTTGCAGCCCCAGCATTTT. This translates into CSVGTGLQPQHF.